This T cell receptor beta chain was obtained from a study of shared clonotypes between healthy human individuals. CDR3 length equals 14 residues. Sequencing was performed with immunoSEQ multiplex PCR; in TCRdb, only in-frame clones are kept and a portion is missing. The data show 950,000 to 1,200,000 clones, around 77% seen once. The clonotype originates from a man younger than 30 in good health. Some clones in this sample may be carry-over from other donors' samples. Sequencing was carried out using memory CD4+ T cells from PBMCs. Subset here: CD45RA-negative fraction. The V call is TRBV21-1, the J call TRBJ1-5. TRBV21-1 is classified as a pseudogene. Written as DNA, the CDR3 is TGTGAGACTTTAGGGGGGGCTTGGAATCAGCCCCAGCATTTT. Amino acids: CETLGGAWNQPQHF.